What follows is one T cell receptor (beta chain) and its context. Its cognate antigen is unknown. This record belongs to a study of radiotherapy plus CTLA-4 blockade in lung cancer. Study-wide context: Roughly a sixth of enrolled patients responded objectively, and more than 30% had disease control. Study-wide findings and caveats: Interferon-beta, together with early blood T cell clone dynamics, reportedly best predicted response. TCR clones of tumor origin grew in blood after radiotherapy plus ipilimumab.

This CDR3 is built from 14 residues. The germline V gene has CDR1 SEHNR and CDR2 FQNEAQ (reference sequence). Between the trimmed V and J ends, which lost 1 base and 8 bases, there was a span of 14 bases. TCRdb's copy holds only in-frame clones and misses some; the assay was immunoSEQ multiplex PCR. This table holds over 85,000 clones, roughly 74% found once. Participants had chemo-refractory metastatic non-small-cell lung cancer and were treated with focal radiation plus ipilimumab CTLA-4 blockade. The sample in question was peripheral blood, obtained from a patient treated with radiotherapy plus ipilimumab. This sequence joins TRBV7-9 and TRBJ1-2; D remains unclear. This clonotype originated in a human donor with non-small cell lung cancer who had a partial response to radiotherapy plus ipilimumab. Some clones in this sample may be carry-over from other donors' samples. The CDR3 loop reads CASSLVSGPQGYTF. CDR3 coding DNA: TGTGCCAGCAGCTTAGTAAGTGGGCCACAGGGCTACACCTTC.